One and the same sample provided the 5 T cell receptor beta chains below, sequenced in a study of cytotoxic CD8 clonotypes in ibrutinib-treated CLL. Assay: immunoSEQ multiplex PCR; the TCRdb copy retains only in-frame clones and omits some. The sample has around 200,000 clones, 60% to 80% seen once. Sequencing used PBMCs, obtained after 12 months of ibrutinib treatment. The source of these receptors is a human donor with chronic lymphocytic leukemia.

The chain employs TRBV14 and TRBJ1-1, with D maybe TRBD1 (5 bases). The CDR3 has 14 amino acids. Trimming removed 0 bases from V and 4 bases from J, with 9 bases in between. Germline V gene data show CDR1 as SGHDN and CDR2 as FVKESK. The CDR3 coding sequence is TGTGCCAGCAGCCAAGAGGGGGTTGGCACTGAAGCTTTCTTT. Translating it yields CASSQEGVGTEAFF.

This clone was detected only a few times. The CDR3, as DNA: TGCGCCAGCAGCCCTCCCGCTGGAACGCCAGACATTCAGTACTTC. Residues: CASSPPAGTPDIQYF. The chain uses TRBV4-1 and TRBJ2-4; no clear D. This CDR3 has 15 residues. Trimming removed 4 bases from V and 8 bases from J, with 18 bases in between. Germline CDR1 MGHRA, CDR2 YSYEKL.

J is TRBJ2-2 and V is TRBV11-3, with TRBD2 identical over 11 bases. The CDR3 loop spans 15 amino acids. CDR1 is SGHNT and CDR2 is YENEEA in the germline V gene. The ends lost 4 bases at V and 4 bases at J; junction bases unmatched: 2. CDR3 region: CASSSGLAGTGELFF. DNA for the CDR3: TGTGCCAGCAGCTCCGGACTAGCGGGCACCGGGGAGCTGTTTTTT.

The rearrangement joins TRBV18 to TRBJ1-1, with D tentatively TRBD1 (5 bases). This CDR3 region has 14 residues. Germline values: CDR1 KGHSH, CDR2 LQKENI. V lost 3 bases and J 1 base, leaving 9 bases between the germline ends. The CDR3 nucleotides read TGTGCCAGCTCACCGGGGCAGCAGAACACTGAAGCTTTCTTT. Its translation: CASSPGQQNTEAFF.

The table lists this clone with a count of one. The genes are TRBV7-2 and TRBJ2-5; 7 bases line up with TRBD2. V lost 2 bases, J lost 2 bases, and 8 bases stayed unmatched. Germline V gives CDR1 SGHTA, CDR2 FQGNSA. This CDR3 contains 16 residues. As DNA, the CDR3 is TGTGCCAGCAGCTTACTGGCGGGGGAAGTGCAAGAGACCCAGTACTTC. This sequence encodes CASSLLAGEVQETQYF.